This T cell receptor beta chain came from a study of T cell repertoires in cytomegalovirus infection (dated by TCRdb to between 2018 and 2021). With regard to the full study: Alongside well-studied HLA-B-restricted epitopes, the peptide stimulations were aimed at recently identified HLA-C-restricted CMV epitopes, whose presentation resists viral immunomodulation. Because public TCR beta signatures pointed to carriage of CMV infection together with the matching HLA type, the HLA type of each donor mattered for the analysis. Broader findings and caveats from the paper: In both this cohort and an independent roughly 350-donor cohort, the cumulative frequency of public TCR beta family members distinguished carriers of CMV infection plus the relevant HLA type. The ex vivo response was dominated by HLA-C-restricted CMV-specific TCR beta clonotypes, and the single most frequent clonotype in two of eight donors was supplied by these HLA-C-restricted clonotypes.

The reads were generated on an Illumina HiSeq 1500. TCRdb took the public reads, trimmed them with fastp at Q25, ran MiXCR for clone calling and kept in-frame beta chains. Here each entry gathers all rows of one CDR3 protein and keeps the most common genes and DNA. In all, the sample holds roughly 800,000 distinct CDR3 sequences, and almost 30% of those were seen once. The top ten clones comprise roughly 14% of the sample. The sample's treatment or condition label, decoded: in vitro stimulation with specific CMV peptide epitopes to enrich CMV-specific T cells. This clonotype was detected many times. Its antigen remains unidentified. Base qualities are not provided; no much larger clone lies one nucleotide away. V gives up 5 bases and J gives up 1 base, and the segment between their germline ends measures 15 bases. Reading from cysteine to phenylalanine, the CDR3 counts 16 amino acids. Just CDR3 DNA is preserved here, 48 bases in frame from base 1. Per the germline V gene, SGHVS is the CDR1 and FQNEAQ is the CDR2.

The source is a human donor in good health (CMV status not recorded). Some clones in this sample may be carry-over from other donors' samples. Sequencing used cultured CD8+ T cells from PBMCs, obtained from culture after CMV antigen stimulation. The V and J segments used are TRBV7-8 and TRBJ2-1, and perhaps TRBD1 as D gene, on 6 matching bases. CDR3 region: CASSVRGGLSYNEQFF. The nucleotide sequence reads TGTGCCAGCAGCGTCAGGGGCGGGTTATCCTACAATGAGCAGTTCTTC.